This T cell receptor beta chain was found in a study of glioma-infiltrating T cells. Study outcomes and limitations: Tissue and blood shared very few CDR3 sequences.

This clonotype has at least ten counts. The antigen is undetermined. Using RNA template, CDR3s of TCR alpha and beta were amplified with iRepertoire arm-PCR. MiXCR was run by TCRdb on the multiplex PCR reads, yielding one entry per CDR3 protein. The sample comprises 5,500 to 7,000 distinct CDR3 sequences, around 30% of which are singletons, and 13% rests with the top ten. CDR1 and CDR2 (germline): LGHNA, YNFKEQ. The V and J ends lost 1 base and 1 base, in that order; junction bases with no gene match: 9. The CDR3 length is 18 residues. The chain carries TRBV4-2 and TRBJ2-7, with 11 nucleotides matching TRBD2. The receptor was isolated from a human donor with low-grade glioma or glioblastoma, undergoing nonglioma brain surgery, or in good health (not recorded which). Sequenced material: glioma tissue, nonneoplastic brain tissue, or PBMCs (not recorded which). CDR3 bases: TGTGCCAGCAGCCAAGTCACTAGCGGGAGTAGAGGGTCCTACGAGCAGTACTTC. This gives the protein CASSQVTSGSRGSYEQYF.